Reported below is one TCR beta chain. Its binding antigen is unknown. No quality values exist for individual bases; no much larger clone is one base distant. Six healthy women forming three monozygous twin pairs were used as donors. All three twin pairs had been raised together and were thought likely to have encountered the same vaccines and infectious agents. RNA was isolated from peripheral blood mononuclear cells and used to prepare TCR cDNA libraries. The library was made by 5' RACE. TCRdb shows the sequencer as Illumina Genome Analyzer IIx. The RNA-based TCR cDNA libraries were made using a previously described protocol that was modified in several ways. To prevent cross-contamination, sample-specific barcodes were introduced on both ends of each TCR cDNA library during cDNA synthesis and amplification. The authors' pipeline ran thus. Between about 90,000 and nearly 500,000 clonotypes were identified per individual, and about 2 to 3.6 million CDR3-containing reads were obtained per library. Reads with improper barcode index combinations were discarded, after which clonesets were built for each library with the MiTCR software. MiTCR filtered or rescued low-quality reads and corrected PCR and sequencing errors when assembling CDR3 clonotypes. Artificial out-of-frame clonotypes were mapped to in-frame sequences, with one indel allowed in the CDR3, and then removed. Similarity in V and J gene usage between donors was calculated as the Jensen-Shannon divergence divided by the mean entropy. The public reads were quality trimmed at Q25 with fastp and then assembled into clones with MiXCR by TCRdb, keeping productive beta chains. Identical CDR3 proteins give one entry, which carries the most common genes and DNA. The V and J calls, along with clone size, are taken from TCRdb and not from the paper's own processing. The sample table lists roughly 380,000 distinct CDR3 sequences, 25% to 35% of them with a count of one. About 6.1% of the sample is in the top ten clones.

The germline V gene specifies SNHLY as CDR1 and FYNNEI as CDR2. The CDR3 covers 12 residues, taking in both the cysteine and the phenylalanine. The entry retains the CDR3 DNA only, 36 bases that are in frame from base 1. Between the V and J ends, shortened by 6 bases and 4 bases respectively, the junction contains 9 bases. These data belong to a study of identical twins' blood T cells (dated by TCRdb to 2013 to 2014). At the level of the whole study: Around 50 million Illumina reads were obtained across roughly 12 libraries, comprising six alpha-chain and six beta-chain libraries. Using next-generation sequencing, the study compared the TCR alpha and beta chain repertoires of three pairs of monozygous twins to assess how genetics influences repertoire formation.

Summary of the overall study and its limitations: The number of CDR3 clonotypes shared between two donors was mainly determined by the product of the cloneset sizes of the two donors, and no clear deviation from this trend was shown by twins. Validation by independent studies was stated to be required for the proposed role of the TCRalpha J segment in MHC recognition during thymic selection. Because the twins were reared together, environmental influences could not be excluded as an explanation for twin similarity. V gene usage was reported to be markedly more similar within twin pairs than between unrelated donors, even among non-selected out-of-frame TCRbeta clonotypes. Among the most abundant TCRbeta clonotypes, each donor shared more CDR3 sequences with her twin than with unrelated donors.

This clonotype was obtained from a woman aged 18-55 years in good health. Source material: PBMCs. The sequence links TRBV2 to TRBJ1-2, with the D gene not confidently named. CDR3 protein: CASSAESYGYTF. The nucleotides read TGTGCCAGCAGCGCAGAGAGCTATGGCTACACCTTC. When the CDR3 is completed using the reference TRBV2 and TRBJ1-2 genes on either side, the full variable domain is EPEVTQTPSHQVTQMGQEVILRCVPISNHLYFYWYRQILGQKVEFLVSFYNNEISEKSEIFDDQFSVERPDGSNFTLKIRSTKLEDSAMYFCASSAESYGYTFGSGTRLTVV.